This T cell receptor beta chain stems from a study of blood T cell repertoires in COVID-19. Clones were sequenced by immunoSEQ multiplex PCR, and TCRdb holds only the in-frame ones, with some missing. Of some 250,000 clones listed, around nine tenths are singletons. The sample holds a few counts of this clone. The receptor comes from a man younger than 40 with active or convalescent COVID-19. Source material: peripheral blood.

CDR3: CAWSAGGGSQTQYF. In DNA, the CDR3 is TGTGCCTGGAGCGCGGGGGGGGGTTCTCAGACGCAGTATTTT. The chain employs TRBV30 and TRBJ2-3; TRBD2 matches 9 bases. The CDR3 runs to 14 residues. CDR1 is GTSNPN and CDR2 is SVGIG in the germline V gene (reference sequence). The junction had 10 bases not matched to a gene; V was cut back by 3 bases and J by 9 bases.